Shown below are 8 T cell receptor beta chains from a single sample sequenced in a study of OX40 agonist ivuxolimab in advanced cancers. Assay: immunoSEQ multiplex PCR; the TCRdb copy retains only in-frame clones and omits some. The repertoire holds approximately 94,000 clones, with roughly 80% as singletons. The input for sequencing was CD4+ or CD8+ T cells sorted from blood, taken in a trial of the OX40 agonist ivuxolimab. Receptor source: an adult with an advanced solid tumor such as melanoma, head and neck, liver or kidney cancer.

The V and J genes are TRBV28 and TRBJ1-2; D unclear. V lost 7 bases and J 1 base, leaving 10 bases between the germline ends. The CDR3 totals 13 residues. Germline V gives CDR1 MDHEN, CDR2 SYDVKM. The CDR3 sequence: CASTTGSNYGYTF. The CDR3 DNA reads as TGTGCCAGCACCACCGGCAGTAACTATGGCTACACCTTC.

The J gene is TRBJ2-2, the V gene TRBV27; 10 bases line up with TRBD1. J was trimmed by 6 bases and V by 8 bases; bases with no gene match: 15. The CDR3 runs to 17 residues. Germline V lookup: CDR1 MNHEY, CDR2 SMNVEV (reference sequence). CDR3 amino acids: CASWTPRDRGLAGELFF. CDR3 in DNA: TGTGCCAGCTGGACACCCCGGGACAGGGGATTGGCCGGGGAGCTGTTTTTT.

This chain joins TRBV7-2 and TRBJ1-1; D is undetermined. The V end was cut by 3 bases, the J end by 4 bases, with 15 bases between. CDR1 SGHTA and CDR2 FQGNSA come from the germline V gene. The CDR3 consists of 15 residues. The CDR3, as DNA: TGTGCCAGCAGCTTCTCCGGGGTCAAGGGCACTGAAGCTTTCTTT. Its translation is CASSFSGVKGTEAFF.

The chain links TRBV5-1 to TRBJ2-1; 12 nucleotides agree with TRBD2. The CDR3 sequence is 15 residues long. CDR1 SGHRS and CDR2 YFSETQ come from the germline V gene. The V and J ends lost 4 bases and 5 bases, in that order; junction bases with no gene match: 4. The CDR3 DNA is TGCGCCAGCAGCGGGACTAGCGGGCTGAACAATGAGCAGTTCTTC. Protein product: CASSGTSGLNNEQFF.

The chain has TRBV9 and TRBJ2-3, with 7 bases lining up with TRBD1. V lost 5 bases and J lost 1; bases outside the gene matches: 7. CDR1 is SGDLS, CDR2 YYNGEE, per germline. This CDR3 is built from 15 residues. The CDR3 nucleotides are TGTGCCAGCAGTTCCCCGGGACAGCGCACAGATACGCAGTATTTT. Protein: CASSSPGQRTDTQYF.

This clone was seen once. The chain recombines TRBV7-7 with TRBJ2-5; D tentatively fits TRBD1 or TRBD2 (5 bases each). Germline CDR1 SSHAT, CDR2 FNYEAQ (reference sequence). The CDR3 has 15 residues. V lost 1 base, J lost 2 bases, and 11 bases lay in between. The CDR3 sequence is CASSLDGTGQETQYF. CDR3 in DNA: TGTGCCAGCAGCTTAGACGGGACGGGACAAGAGACCCAGTACTTC.

V usage is TRBV5-1 and J usage is TRBJ1-4; unclear D gene. Germline loops: CDR1 SGHRS, CDR2 YFSETQ. V lost 4 bases to trimming and J lost 4 bases, with 8 bases between them. This CDR3 comprises 13 residues. Here the CDR3 DNA reads TGCGCCAGCAGCGCGGGCTTTAATGAAAAACTGTTTTTT. Protein sequence: CASSAGFNEKLFF.

This clone was observed a handful of times. CDR3 coding DNA: TGTGCCTGGAGTGAGGGACGGACTGAAGCTTTCTTT. As protein: CAWSEGRTEAFF. The chain couples TRBV30 to TRBJ1-1; D perhaps matches TRBD1 (5 bases). Trimming took off 1 base at V and 5 bases at J, with 8 bases between the two ends. The CDR3 totals 12 residues. Germline V gives CDR1 GTSNPN, CDR2 SVGIG (reference sequence). Variable domain in full (rest from reference TRBV30 and TRBJ1-1): SQTIHQWPATLVQPVGSPLSLECTVEGTSNPNLYWYRQAAGRGLQLLFYSVGIGQISSEVPQNLSASRPQDRQFILSSKKLLLSDSGFYLCAWSEGRTEAFFGQGTRLTVV.